The 24 T cell receptor beta chains reported below all come from one sample, sequenced in a study of blood T cell repertoires in COVID-19. TCRdb keeps only in-frame clones here, not all; method: immunoSEQ multiplex PCR. The data show roughly 230,000 clones, with 80% to 95% seen just once and roughly 0.79% held by the top ten. Input material: peripheral blood. Receptors originate from a man aged 25 to 40 with COVID-19, enrolled during active disease.

The CDR3 bases are TGTGCCAGCAGTTACGGCCAGGGGGTTGACTATGGCTACACCTTC. Amino acid sequence: CASSYGQGVDYGYTF. The chain recombines TRBV6-5 with TRBJ1-2, with TRBD1 matching over 7 bases. V lost 2 bases and J lost 3; bases outside the gene matches: 6. The germline V gene has CDR1 MNHEY and CDR2 SVGAGI. The CDR3 length is 15 residues.

V usage is TRBV10-2 and J usage is TRBJ2-1; maybe TRBD2 (7 bases). Germline V lookup: CDR1 WSHSY, CDR2 SAAADI. Trimming removed 3 bases from V and 9 bases from J, with 18 bases in between. This CDR3 is 15 amino acids long. This chain's CDR3 is CASSDPPQGGGEQFF. The DNA for the CDR3 is TGCGCCAGCAGTGACCCCCCACAGGGAGGGGGTGAGCAGTTCTTC.

J is TRBJ2-1 and V is TRBV27; D remains unclear. Germline assignment: CDR1 MNHEY and CDR2 SMNVEV (reference sequence). Deletions cut 2 bases from V and 9 bases from J, with 11 bases between. The CDR3 sequence is 13 residues long. CDR3 sequence: CASSLEPRGEQFF. The CDR3 DNA reads as TGTGCCAGCAGTTTAGAACCGCGAGGTGAGCAGTTCTTC.

The chain recombines TRBV5-1 with TRBJ1-1; D is possibly TRBD1 (5 bases). V was clipped by 5 bases and J by 10 bases, with 18 bases between them. Germline V gene lookup returns CDR1 SGHRS and CDR2 YFSETQ. There are 13 residues in the CDR3. The CDR3 DNA sequence: TGCGCCAGCAGGGGGGGAGAGAAGCTGGGAGCTTTCTTT. Protein: CASRGGEKLGAFF.

The J gene is TRBJ1-4, the V gene TRBV7-9, with a tentative D call TRBD1 (5 bases). Germline loops: CDR1 SEHNR, CDR2 FQNEAQ (reference sequence). V gave up 2 bases and J gave up 2 bases, with 9 bases separating them. This CDR3 is built from 15 residues. The CDR3 DNA reads TGTGCCAGCAGCTTAATCGGGACTACTAATGAAAAACTGTTTTTT. It is translated as CASSLIGTTNEKLFF.

This chain connects TRBV7-6 to TRBJ2-2; 9 bases match TRBD2. The germline V gene encodes CDR1 SGHVS and CDR2 FNYEAQ. This CDR3 spans 17 amino acids. Trimming at V came to 1 base and at J to 4 bases, leaving 7 bases not matched to a gene. The CDR3: CASSLDVSGGFTGELFF. Written as DNA, the CDR3 is TGTGCCAGCAGCTTAGATGTTAGCGGGGGATTCACCGGGGAGCTGTTTTTT.

This rearrangement joins TRBV19 to TRBJ1-5; perhaps TRBD1 as D (5 bases). V shed 7 bases and J shed 7 bases, with 20 bases lying between them. CDR1 is LNHDA, CDR2 SQIVND, per germline (reference sequence). The CDR3 runs 15 residues. For the CDR3, the DNA is TGTGCCAGTACCGCGGGTATTGGGGGGGGGCAGCCCCAGCATTTT. This gives the protein CASTAGIGGGQPQHF.

The chain recombines TRBV6-5 with TRBJ2-1, with D perhaps matching TRBD2 (6 bases). The V end lost 8 bases, the J end lost 5 bases, and 7 bases lay between the germline ends. In germline, CDR1 is MNHEY, CDR2 SVGAGI. The CDR3 runs 11 residues. The chain's CDR3 is CASASDNEQFF. The CDR3 DNA follows: TGTGCCAGCGCTAGCGACAATGAGCAGTTCTTC.

CDR3 coding DNA: TGTGCCAGCAGCCCACCGGGAGCCACGAACACTGAAGCTTTCTTT. This encodes CASSPPGATNTEAFF. This chain links TRBV7-9 with TRBJ1-1; D is unclear. The CDR3 consists of 15 residues. Germline V gene sequence: CDR1 SEHNR, CDR2 FQNEAQ (reference sequence). V gave up 5 bases and J gave up 1 base, with 14 bases separating them.

The chain has TRBV10-1 and TRBJ1-5; TRBD1 matches at 10 bases. J was trimmed by 4 bases and V by 1 base; bases with no gene match: 7. The CDR3 length is 17 residues. Germline lookup yields CDR1 WNHNN and CDR2 SYGVQD (reference sequence). The CDR3 sequence: CASSEWDRGIRNQPQHF. In DNA form, the CDR3 reads TGCGCCAGCAGTGAGTGGGACAGGGGCATCCGTAATCAGCCCCAGCATTTT.

The chain links TRBV7-2 to TRBJ1-2; 8 bases agree with TRBD1. After removal of 5 bases from V and 8 bases from J, the junction contained 10 bases not matched to a gene. Looked up from germline, CDR1 is SGHTA and CDR2 is FQGNSA. The CDR3 is 14 residues long. CDR3 in amino acids: CASSIQGQGVGYTF. DNA of the CDR3: TGTGCCAGCAGCATACAAGGACAGGGAGTAGGCTACACCTTC. The variable domain in full, completed from reference TRBV7-2 and TRBJ1-2, reads GAGVSQSPSNKVTEKGKDVELRCDPISGHTALYWYRQSLGQGLEFLIYFQGNSAPDKSGLPSDRFSAERTGGSVSTLTIQRTQQEDSAVYLCASSIQGQGVGYTFGSGTRLTVV.

The V gene is TRBV6-6, the J gene TRBJ1-6; 9 positions match TRBD1. Germline trimming cut 7 bases from V and 8 bases from J; bases unmatched to any gene: 9. Germline V gives CDR1 MNHNY, CDR2 SVGAGI (reference sequence). CDR3 length: 15 amino acids. Written as DNA, the CDR3 is TGTGCCAGCAATCCCACAGGGGGCGTTGATTCACCCCTCCACTTT. The encoded protein is CASNPTGGVDSPLHF.

This CDR3 reads CASSQDRNTEAFF. The CDR3 DNA sequence: TGTGCCAGCAGCCAAGACAGGAACACTGAAGCTTTCTTT. The chain combines TRBV11-1 with TRBJ1-1; D possibly corresponds to TRBD1 (5 bases). The CDR3 is 13 residues long. Trimming stripped 5 bases from V and 1 base from J, with 8 bases between. CDR1 SGHAT and CDR2 FQDESV come from the germline V gene (reference sequence). The full variable domain, completed using reference TRBV11-1 and TRBJ1-1, is EAEVAQSPRYKITEKSQAVAFWCDPISGHATLYWYRQILGQGPELLVQFQDESVVDDSQLPKDRFSAERLKGVDSTLKIQPAELGDSAMYLCASSQDRNTEAFFGQGTRLTVV.

CDR3 nucleotide sequence: TGTGCCAGCAGCGTAGTTCTAGCGAGCAATGAGCAGTTCTTC. The encoded protein is CASSVVLASNEQFF. The J gene is TRBJ2-1, the V gene TRBV9; a weak D match, TRBD2 (6 bases). The CDR3 spans 14 residues. CDR1 SGDLS and CDR2 YYNGEE come from the germline V gene. Trimming cost V 0 bases and J 6 bases, with 10 bases left between them.

The CDR3 DNA reads as TGTGCCAGCAGCCCCCAGATCGGGGAGCTGTTTTTT. This translates into CASSPQIGELFF. The genes are TRBV3-1 (or the pseudogene TRBV3-2) and TRBJ2-2, with D uncertain. Trimming left V 4 bases short and J 7 bases short, with 7 bases between. Germline V lookup: CDR1 LGHDT, CDR2 YNNKEL (reference sequence). The CDR3 consists of 12 residues.

The CDR3 nucleotides are TGTGCCAGCAAACCCCGAGTGTTGGAGACCCAGTACTTC. This translates into CASKPRVLETQYF. The chain couples TRBV6-5 to TRBJ2-5; D is ambiguous. CDR1 is MNHEY, CDR2 SVGAGI, per germline. The CDR3 is 13 residues long. V was shortened by 7 bases and J by 5 bases, with 14 bases between the two germline ends.

This clone was recorded once. This chain uses TRBV10-3 with TRBJ1-1, with D unclear. Trimming removed 6 bases from V and 1 base from J, with 6 bases in between. The germline V gene has CDR1 ENHRY and CDR2 SYGVKD. CDR3 length: 12 residues. The CDR3 sequence is CAISQENTEAFF. CDR3 nucleotides: TGTGCCATCAGCCAGGAGAACACTGAAGCTTTCTTT.

The chain joins TRBV6-5 to TRBJ2-1; D gene uncertain. Germline V lookup: CDR1 MNHEY, CDR2 SVGAGI. Trimming removed 5 bases at V and 7 bases at J, with 15 bases between. The CDR3 totals 14 residues. CDR3 coding DNA: TGTGCCAGCAGTCTCCACCTTTCGCGGAATGAGCAGTTCTTC. Amino acids: CASSLHLSRNEQFF.

This chain uses TRBV5-4 with TRBJ2-7, with 7 bases that match TRBD1. Germline assignment: CDR1 SGHNT and CDR2 YYREEE (reference sequence). The CDR3 is 16 residues long. Trimming cost V 3 bases and J 0 bases; bases outside gene matches: 9. CDR3 coding DNA: TGTGCCAGCAGCTCCCTACCGGACAGGAGCTCCTACGAGCAGTACTTC. Protein sequence: CASSSLPDRSSYEQYF.

This chain links TRBV4-1 with TRBJ2-7; a weak D match, TRBD1 (5 bases). CDR1 is MGHRA and CDR2 is YSYEKL in the germline V gene. The CDR3 is 15 residues long. Deletions cut 0 bases from V and 0 bases from J, with 9 bases between. The CDR3 DNA sequence: TGCGCCAGCAGCCAAGAAACCCAGGGCTCCTACGAGCAGTACTTC. Translating it yields CASSQETQGSYEQYF.

V and J are TRBV29-1 and TRBJ2-2; D not resolved. The CDR3 length is 14 residues. V lost 4 bases and J lost 2, with 11 bases in between. The germline CDR1 and CDR2 sequences are SQVTM and ANQGSEA. The CDR3 region has the DNA TGCAGCGTTGTAAGGCGGCATAACACCGGGGAGCTGTTTTTT. Amino acids: CSVVRRHNTGELFF.

About this clone itself: A read error may explain this, as a much larger clone is one base away. This chain uses TRBV13 with TRBJ2-3; D gene unclear. Germline V CDR1 and CDR2: PRHDT, FYEKMQ (reference sequence). V lost 5 bases, J lost 0 bases, and 3 bases lay in between. The CDR3 runs 12 residues. CDR3 coding DNA: TGTGCCAGCAGCCCTAGCACAGATACGCAGTATTTT. The encoded protein is CASSPSTDTQYF.

This chain connects TRBV9 to TRBJ1-2, with a tentative D call TRBD1 (6 bases). Germline CDR1 is SGDLS and CDR2 is YYNGEE. The CDR3 sequence is 15 residues long. Trimming took 2 bases from V and 0 from J, leaving 11 bases between them. CDR3 DNA: TGTGCCAGCAGCGTGGGGCAGGGGACTAACTATGGCTACACCTTC. Its translation is CASSVGQGTNYGYTF.

This clone was seen once. The chain carries TRBV25-1 and TRBJ1-4; 8 nucleotides line up with TRBD1. This CDR3 has 16 amino acids. The J segment lost 7 bases and the V segment lost 2 bases, leaving 9 bases of the junction unmatched. Germline assignment: CDR1 MGHDK and CDR2 SYGVNS. CDR3 protein: CASSEGFRTGTEKLFF. Here the CDR3 DNA reads TGTGCCAGCAGTGAAGGGTTCAGGACAGGGACTGAAAAACTGTTTTTT.